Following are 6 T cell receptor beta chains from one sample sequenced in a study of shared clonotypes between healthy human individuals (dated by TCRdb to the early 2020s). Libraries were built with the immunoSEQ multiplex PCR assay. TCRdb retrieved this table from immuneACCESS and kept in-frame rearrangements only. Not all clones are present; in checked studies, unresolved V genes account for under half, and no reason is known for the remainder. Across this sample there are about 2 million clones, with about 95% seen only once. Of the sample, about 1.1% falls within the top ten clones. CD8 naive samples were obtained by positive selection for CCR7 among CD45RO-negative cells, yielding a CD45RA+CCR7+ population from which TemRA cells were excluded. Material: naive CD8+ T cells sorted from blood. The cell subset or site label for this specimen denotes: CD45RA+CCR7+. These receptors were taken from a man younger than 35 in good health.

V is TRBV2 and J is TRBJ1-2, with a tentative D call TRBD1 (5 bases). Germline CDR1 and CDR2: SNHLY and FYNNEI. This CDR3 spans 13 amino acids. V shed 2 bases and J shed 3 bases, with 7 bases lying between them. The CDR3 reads CASSESRDYGYTF. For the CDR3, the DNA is TGTGCCAGCAGTGAAAGCAGGGACTATGGCTACACCTTC.

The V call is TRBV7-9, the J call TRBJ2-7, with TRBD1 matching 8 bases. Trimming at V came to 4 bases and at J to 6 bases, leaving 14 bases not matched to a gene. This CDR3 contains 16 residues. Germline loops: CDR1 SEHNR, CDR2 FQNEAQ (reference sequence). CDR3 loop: CASSSPLWTGKGEQYF. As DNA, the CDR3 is TGTGCCAGCAGCTCTCCGTTATGGACAGGGAAAGGCGAGCAGTACTTC.

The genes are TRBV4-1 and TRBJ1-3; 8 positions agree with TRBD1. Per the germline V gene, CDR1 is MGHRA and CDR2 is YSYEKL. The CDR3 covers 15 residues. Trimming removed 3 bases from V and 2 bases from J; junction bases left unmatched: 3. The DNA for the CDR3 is TGCGCCAGCAGCCAGACAGGGGTTACTGGAAACACCATATATTTT. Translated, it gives CASSQTGVTGNTIYF.

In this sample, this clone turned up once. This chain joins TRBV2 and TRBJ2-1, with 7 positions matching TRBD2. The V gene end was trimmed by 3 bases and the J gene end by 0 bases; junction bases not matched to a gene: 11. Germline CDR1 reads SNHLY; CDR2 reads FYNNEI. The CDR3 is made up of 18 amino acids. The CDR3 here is CASSDLAEWGASYNEQFF. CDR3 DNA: TGTGCCAGCAGTGATCTAGCGGAGTGGGGAGCCTCCTACAATGAGCAGTTCTTC.

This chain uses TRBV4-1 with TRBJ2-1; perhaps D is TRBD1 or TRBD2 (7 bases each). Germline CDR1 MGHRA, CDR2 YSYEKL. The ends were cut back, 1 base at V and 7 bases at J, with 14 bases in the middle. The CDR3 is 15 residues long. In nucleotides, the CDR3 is TGCGCCAGCAGCCAAGCTCAGGGGGGGTTAAATGAGCAGTTCTTC. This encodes CASSQAQGGLNEQFF.

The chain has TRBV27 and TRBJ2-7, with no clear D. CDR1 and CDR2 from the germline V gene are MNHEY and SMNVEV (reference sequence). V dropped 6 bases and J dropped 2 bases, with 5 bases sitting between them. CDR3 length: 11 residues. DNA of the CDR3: TGTGCCAGCAGAGACGCCTACGAGCAGTACTTC. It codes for CASRDAYEQYF.